Sequencing of this T cell receptor beta chain was carried out in a study of blood T cell repertoires in COVID-19. One Seattle source followed patients from active infection through their disease course. The ends were cut back, 2 bases at V and 5 bases at J, with 15 bases in the middle. This CDR3 has 15 amino acids. Germline V gene data show CDR1 as SEHNR and CDR2 as FQNEAQ (reference sequence). Authors' data handling: Amplification of reference gene primers was used by the study to estimate nucleated cell counts. The table came from immunoSEQ multiplex PCR; TCRdb's copy has only in-frame clones and leaves some out. The V and J calls and clone size come from that table; D and trimming were worked out from the DNA. The table shows 85,000 to 100,000 clones, with approximately 90% occurring only once.

This clonotype was obtained from a woman aged 60 to 75 with COVID-19, enrolled during active disease. V usage is TRBV7-9 and J usage is TRBJ1-2; D is undetermined. Sequencing was carried out using peripheral blood. CDR3 nucleotides: TGTGCCAGCAGCTTATTGTTCGGGGATCCTTATGGCTACACCTTC. Encoded protein: CASSLLFGDPYGYTF.